Described below is a single T cell receptor (beta chain) sequence and its context. This clonotype appeared many times. This clone's antigen is unknown. Base qualities are not provided; no much larger clone lies one nucleotide away. This sample was taken from a study of regulatory T cells in long-lasting Graves disease (dated by TCRdb to about 2021). At the level of the whole study: To count as having persistent Graves' disease, a patient had to have received antithyroid drug treatment for over 5 years with TSH receptor autoantibodies remaining persistently positive. Peripheral blood TCR sequencing and RNA sequencing compared persistent Graves' disease patients with newly diagnosed Graves' disease patients. The study was registered as a clinical trial and conducted in China. A total of about 33 samples underwent TCR sequencing, from 13 patients with persistent Graves' disease and around 20 patients with newly diagnosed Graves' disease. Antithyroid drugs had been taken for around 9.8 years on average by persistent Graves' disease patients in the clinical cohort.

CDR1 MNHEY and CDR2 SVGAGI are derived from the germline V gene. Relative to germline, V is 2 bases shorter and J is 3 bases shorter, with 13 bases between their ends. From its cysteine to its phenylalanine, the CDR3 spans 15 amino acids. The read is trimmed to its CDR3 DNA, 45 bases read in frame from base 1. The time point label on this specimen signifies: persistent/refractory GD, antithyroid drugs over 5 years with positive TRAb. RNA was extracted from PBMCs in TRIzol for both TCR sequencing and RNA sequencing. Graves' disease was diagnosed according to American Thyroid Association guidelines. Patients were recruited from an endocrinology department in Xi'an, China. From each patient, around 9 milliliters of peripheral blood was collected into an EDTA anticoagulant tube. Ficoll Paque Plus density gradient separation was used to isolate PBMCs, and no further T cell sorting was done. An Agilent 2100 Bioanalyzer and agarose gel were used to check RNA quality, while a NanoDrop 2000 measured RNA concentration.

Library construction relied on multiplex PCR. Sequencing instrument: Illumina HiSeq 4000. iRepertoire HTBI primers and Arm-PCR amplification of CDR3 regions were used to construct TCR beta libraries. PCR products were gel purified before sequencing. The authors' analysis ran thus. Gene usage analysis of CDR3 amino acid clonotypes relied on the roughly 60 TRBV and around 13 TRBJ segments identified across samples. COPE and FqMerger were used to merge the filtered high-quality paired reads into contigs. Contigs were aligned with BLAST to IMGT TRBV, TRBD and TRBJ reference genes, and CDR3 was defined per IMGT. Clonotypes above 0.1% frequency were classified as highly expanded clones. Repertoire diversity was measured by Shannon entropy, and V-J evenness by the Gini coefficient. A clonotype was considered public if more than one individual shared it. TCRdb trimmed the raw reads at Q25, called clones with MiXCR and kept productive beta chains. For every CDR3 protein sequence, its rows merge into one entry that carries the most common genes and DNA. The V and J calls reflect TCRdb's pipeline rather than the authors' work. A total of hundreds of thousands of distinct CDR3 sequences appear in this sample, approximately 29% of them only once. In total, the top ten clones hold roughly 41% of the sample.

General study outcomes and caveats: Sequencing and analysis were restricted to the TCR beta chain. Persistent Graves' disease patients showed lower TCR Shannon entropy and fewer highly expanded clones than newly diagnosed patients, suggesting clonal expansion. As a limitation, the authors acknowledged that the small sample size may reduce accuracy. Only peripheral blood was studied, because thyroid tissue, the primary lesion, was inaccessible. Persistent patients shared more public clonotypes among themselves (more than 2,500) than newly diagnosed patients did (approximately 870). Preferential use of TRBV28, TRBJ1-2 and TRBJ2-5 was observed in persistent disease, whereas TRBV20-1 and TRBJ2-1 were favored in newly diagnosed disease.

The TCR was taken from a female donor with Graves disease. The sample was peripheral blood mononuclear cells (PBMCs), taken when the disease was refractory, from a patient treated with antithyroid drugs. Recombination connected TRBV6-5 to TRBJ1-2; no D segment can be confidently identified. The CDR3 protein: CASSYIQPVHYGYTF. The sequenced DNA is TGTGCCAGCAGTTACATCCAACCAGTCCACTATGGCTACACCTTC.